The sequence of this TCR beta chain was determined in a study of blood T cell repertoires in COVID-19. Overall study: Researchers got acute and convalescent COVID-19 samples from the United States, Italy and Spain. T cells, B-cell-depleted T cells, or PBMCs supplied cDNA or gDNA.

A Seattle source enrolled patients during active infection and followed them longitudinally. Germline-derived CDR1 and CDR2 are SGHRS and YFSETQ. This CDR3 comprises 13 residues. Trimming cost V 8 bases and J 2 bases; bases outside gene matches: 4. Produced via immunoSEQ multiplex PCR; TCRdb's table is partial and in-frame only. This sample has roughly 100,000 clones; around 78% occur once, and the top ten carry more than 5.5%. The source material was peripheral blood. The TCR originated in a man older than 75 with COVID-19, enrolled during active disease. The chain carries TRBV5-1 and TRBJ1-1; 9 nucleotides match TRBD1. CDR3 nucleotide sequence: TGCGCCAGTAGGACAGGGGTCAACACTGAAGCTTTCTTT. It codes for CASRTGVNTEAFF.